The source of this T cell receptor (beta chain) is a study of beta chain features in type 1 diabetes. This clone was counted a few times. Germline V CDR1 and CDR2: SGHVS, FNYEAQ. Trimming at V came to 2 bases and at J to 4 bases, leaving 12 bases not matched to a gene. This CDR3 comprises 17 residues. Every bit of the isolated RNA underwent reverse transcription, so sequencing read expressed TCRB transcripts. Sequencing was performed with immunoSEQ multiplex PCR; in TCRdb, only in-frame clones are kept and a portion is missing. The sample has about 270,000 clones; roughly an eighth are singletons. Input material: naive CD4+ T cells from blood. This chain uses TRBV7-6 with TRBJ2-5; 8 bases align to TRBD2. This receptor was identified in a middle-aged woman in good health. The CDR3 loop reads CASSLYLAGGWRETQYF. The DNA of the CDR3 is TGTGCCAGCAGCTTATATTTGGCGGGGGGATGGCGAGAGACCCAGTACTTC.